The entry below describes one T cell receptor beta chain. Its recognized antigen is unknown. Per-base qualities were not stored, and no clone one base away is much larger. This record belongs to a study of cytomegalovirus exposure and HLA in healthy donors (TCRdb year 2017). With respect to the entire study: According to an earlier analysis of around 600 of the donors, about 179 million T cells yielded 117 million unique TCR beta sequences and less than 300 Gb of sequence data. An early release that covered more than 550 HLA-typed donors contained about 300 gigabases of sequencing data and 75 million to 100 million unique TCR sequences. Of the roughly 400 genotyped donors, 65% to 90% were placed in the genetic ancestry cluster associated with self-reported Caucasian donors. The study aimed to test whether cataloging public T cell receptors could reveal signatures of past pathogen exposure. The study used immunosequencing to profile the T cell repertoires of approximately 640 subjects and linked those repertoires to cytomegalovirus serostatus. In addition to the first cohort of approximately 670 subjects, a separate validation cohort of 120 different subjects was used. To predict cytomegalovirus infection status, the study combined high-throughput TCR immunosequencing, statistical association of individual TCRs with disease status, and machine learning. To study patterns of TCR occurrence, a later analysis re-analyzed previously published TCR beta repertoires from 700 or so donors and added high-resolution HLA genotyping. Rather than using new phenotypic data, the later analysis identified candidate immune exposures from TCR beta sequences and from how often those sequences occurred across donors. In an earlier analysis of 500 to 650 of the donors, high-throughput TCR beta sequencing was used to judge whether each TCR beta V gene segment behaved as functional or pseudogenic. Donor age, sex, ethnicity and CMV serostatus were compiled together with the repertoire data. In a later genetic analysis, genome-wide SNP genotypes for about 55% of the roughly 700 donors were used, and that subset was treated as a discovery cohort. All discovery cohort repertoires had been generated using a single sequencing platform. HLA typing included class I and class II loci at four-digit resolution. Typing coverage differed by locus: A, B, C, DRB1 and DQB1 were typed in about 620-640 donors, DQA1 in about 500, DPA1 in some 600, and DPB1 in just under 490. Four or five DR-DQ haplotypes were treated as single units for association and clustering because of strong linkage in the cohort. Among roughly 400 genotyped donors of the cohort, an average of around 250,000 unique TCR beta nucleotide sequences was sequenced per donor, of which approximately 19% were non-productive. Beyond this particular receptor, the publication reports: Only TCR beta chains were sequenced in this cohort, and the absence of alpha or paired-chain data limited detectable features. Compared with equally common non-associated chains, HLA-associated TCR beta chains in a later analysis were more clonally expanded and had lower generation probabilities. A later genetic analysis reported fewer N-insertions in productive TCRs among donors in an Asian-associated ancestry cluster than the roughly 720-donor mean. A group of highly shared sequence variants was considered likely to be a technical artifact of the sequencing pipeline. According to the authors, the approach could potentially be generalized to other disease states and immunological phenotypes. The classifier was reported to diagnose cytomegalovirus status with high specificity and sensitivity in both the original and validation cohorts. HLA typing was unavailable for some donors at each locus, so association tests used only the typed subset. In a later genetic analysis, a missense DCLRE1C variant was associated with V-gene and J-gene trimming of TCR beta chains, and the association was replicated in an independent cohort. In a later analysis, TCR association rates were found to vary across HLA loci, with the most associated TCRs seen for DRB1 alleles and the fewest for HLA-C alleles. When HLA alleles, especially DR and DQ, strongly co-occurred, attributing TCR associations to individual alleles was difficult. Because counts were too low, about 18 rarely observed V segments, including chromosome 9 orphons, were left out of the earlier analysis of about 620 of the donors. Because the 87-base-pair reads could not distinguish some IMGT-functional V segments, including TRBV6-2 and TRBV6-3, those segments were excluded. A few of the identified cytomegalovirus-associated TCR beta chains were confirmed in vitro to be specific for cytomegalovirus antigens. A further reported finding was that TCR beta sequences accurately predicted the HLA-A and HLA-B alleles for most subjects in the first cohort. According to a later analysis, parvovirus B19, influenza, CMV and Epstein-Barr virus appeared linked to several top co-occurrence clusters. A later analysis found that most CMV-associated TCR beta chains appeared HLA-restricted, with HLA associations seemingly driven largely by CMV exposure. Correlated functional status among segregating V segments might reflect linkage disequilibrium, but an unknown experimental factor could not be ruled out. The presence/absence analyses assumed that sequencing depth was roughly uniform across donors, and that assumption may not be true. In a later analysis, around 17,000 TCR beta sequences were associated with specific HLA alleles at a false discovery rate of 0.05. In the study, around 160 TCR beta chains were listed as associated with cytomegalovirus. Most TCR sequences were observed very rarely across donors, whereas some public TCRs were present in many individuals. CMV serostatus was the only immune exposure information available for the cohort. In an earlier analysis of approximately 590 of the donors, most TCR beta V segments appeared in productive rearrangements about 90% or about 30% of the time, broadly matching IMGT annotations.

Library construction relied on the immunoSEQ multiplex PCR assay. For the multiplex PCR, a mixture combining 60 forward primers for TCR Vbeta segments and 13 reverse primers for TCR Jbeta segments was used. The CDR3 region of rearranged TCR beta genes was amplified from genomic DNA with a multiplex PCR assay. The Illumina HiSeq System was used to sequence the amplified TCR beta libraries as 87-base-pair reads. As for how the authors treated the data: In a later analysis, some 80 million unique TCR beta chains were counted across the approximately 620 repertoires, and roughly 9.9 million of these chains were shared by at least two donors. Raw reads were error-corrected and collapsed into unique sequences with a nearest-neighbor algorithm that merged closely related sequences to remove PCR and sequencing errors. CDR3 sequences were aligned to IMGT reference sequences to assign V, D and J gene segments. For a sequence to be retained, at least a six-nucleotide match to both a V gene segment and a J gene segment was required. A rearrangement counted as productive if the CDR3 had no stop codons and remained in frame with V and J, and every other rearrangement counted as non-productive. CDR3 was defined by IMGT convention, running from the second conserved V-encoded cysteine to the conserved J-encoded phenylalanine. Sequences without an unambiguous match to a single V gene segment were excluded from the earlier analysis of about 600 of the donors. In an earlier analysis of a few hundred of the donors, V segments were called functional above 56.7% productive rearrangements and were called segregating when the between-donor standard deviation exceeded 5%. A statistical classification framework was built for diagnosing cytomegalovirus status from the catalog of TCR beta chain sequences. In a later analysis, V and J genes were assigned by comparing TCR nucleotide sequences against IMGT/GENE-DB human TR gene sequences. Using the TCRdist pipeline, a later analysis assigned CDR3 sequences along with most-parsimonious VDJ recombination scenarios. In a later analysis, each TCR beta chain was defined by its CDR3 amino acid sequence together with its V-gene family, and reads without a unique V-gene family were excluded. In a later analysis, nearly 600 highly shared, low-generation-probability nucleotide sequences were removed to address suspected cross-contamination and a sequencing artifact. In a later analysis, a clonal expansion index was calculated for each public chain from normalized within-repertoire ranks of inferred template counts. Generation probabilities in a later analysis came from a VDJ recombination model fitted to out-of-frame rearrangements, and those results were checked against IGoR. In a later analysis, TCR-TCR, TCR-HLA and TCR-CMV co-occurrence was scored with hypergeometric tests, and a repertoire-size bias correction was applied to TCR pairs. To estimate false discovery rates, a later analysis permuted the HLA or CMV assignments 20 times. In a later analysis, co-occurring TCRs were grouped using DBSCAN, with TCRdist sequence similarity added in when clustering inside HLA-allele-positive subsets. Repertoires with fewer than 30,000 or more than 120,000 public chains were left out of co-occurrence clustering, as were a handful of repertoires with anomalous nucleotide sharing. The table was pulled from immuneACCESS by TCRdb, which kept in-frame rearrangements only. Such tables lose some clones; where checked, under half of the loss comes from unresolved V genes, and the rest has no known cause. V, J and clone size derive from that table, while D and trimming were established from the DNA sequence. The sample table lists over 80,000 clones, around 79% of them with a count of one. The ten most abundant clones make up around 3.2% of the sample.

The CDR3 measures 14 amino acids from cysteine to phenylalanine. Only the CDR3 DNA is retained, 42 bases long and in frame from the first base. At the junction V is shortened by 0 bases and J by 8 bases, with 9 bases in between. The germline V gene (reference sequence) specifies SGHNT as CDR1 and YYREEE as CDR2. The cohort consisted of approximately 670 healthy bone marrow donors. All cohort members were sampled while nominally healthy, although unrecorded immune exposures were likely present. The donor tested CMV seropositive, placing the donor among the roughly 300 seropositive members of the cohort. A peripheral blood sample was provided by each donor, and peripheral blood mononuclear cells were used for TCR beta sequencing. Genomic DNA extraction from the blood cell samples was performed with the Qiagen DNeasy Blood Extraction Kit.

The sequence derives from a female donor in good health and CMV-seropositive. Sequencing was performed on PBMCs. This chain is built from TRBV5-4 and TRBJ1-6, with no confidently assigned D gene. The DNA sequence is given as TGTGCCAGCAGCTTGGAGACTCCTGATTCACCCCTCCACTTT. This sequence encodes CASSLETPDSPLHF.